The present T cell receptor beta chain was sequenced within a study of identical twins. Study observations and caveats: The more abundant beta clonotypes in cord blood had fewer insertions, and memory repertoires did not show this.

CDR3 size: 16 residues. Trimming left V 1 base short and J 0 bases short, with 10 bases between. For this clonotype: Its target is not known.

Unique molecular identifiers were in the cDNA, with template-switch universal primer binding. One entry per CDR3 protein results from TCRdb running MiXCR on the 5' RACE reads. The profile shows about 920,000 distinct CDR3 sequences, about 12% of them singletons. The data also belong to a second study, concerning yellow fever vaccine responses in identical twins.

Sequencing was performed on PBMCs. The TCR originated in a woman aged 18-30 years in good health. The chain couples TRBV12-3 or TRBV12-4 to TRBJ1-5; D call uncertain. The CDR3 here is CASSLEAPYSNQPQHF. DNA for the CDR3: TGTGCCAGCAGTTTAGAGGCACCTTATAGCAATCAGCCCCAGCATTTT.